The 15 T cell receptor beta chains reported below all come from one sample, sequenced in a study of blood T cells in healthy people across ages (dated by TCRdb to 2015 to 2017). Receptor amplification or capture employed 5' RACE. For sequencing, an Illumina HiSeq 2500 was employed. A second 7 to 11 cycle PCR used a sample-barcoded 5' primer and a J-beta primer mix. Starting from the raw public reads, TCRdb applied fastp trimming at Q25, assembled clones with MiXCR and retained in-frame beta chains. Every distinct CDR3 protein forms one entry, paired with its most common genes and DNA. This sample has about 780,000 distinct CDR3 sequences in its table, and roughly 25% of those were observed once. 2.5% to 3.5% of the sample goes to the ten largest clones. These data were likewise used in another study, on T cells of mothers and their children.

Sequencing was done on a sample of blood. These receptors all come from a boy between 5 and 17 years old in good health.

The chain joins TRBV30 to TRBJ1-3; 9 positions match TRBD1. Germline V lookup: CDR1 GTSNPN, CDR2 SVGIG (reference sequence). This CDR3 spans 14 amino acids. V lost 5 bases to trimming and J lost 4 bases; unmatched junction nucleotides: 6. CDR3 in DNA: TGTGCCTGGGGACAGGGGAGGAGAGGAAACACCATATATTTT. Residues: CAWGQGRRGNTIYF.

The rearrangement uses TRBV10-3 and TRBJ2-7; TRBD1 matches at 7 bases. V shed 3 bases and J 4 bases; nucleotides not matched to a gene: 9. The CDR3 totals 15 residues. Germline V gene lookup returns CDR1 ENHRY and CDR2 SYGVKD. CDR3 amino acids: CAISDGTARRYEQYF. The CDR3 DNA sequence: TGTGCCATCAGTGATGGGACAGCTCGACGATACGAGCAGTACTTC.

In DNA form, the CDR3 reads TGTGCCAGCAGTATACGCGGGGAGGCTACCGGGGAGCTGTTTTTT. Amino acid sequence: CASSIRGEATGELFF. The chain joins TRBV6-5 to TRBJ2-2; the D gene is possibly TRBD2 (6 bases). Germline values: CDR1 MNHEY, CDR2 SVGAGI. V lost 5 bases and J lost 5, with 15 bases in between. This CDR3 is built from 15 residues.

The rearrangement joins TRBV7-9 to TRBJ2-5, with D tentatively TRBD1 (5 bases). This CDR3 contains 15 residues. V lost 0 bases and J lost 3, with 11 bases in between. From germline, CDR1 is SEHNR and CDR2 FQNEAQ (reference sequence). The CDR3 loop is CASSLAQTGKETQYF. The CDR3 nucleotides read TGTGCCAGCAGCTTAGCCCAAACAGGAAAAGAGACCCAGTACTTC.

A few counts support this clonotype. A read error may account for a junction end that differs from germline. The chain carries TRBV6-5 and TRBJ2-7, with D tentatively TRBD1 (5 bases). Judging by the DNA end, TRBJ2-1 fits better; the J call may be wrong. CDR3 length: 13 residues. CDR1 and CDR2 from the germline V gene are MNHEY and SVGAGI. CDR3 bases: TGTTCCAGCAGTCTAACCACTGGGGCAGGGCAGTTCTTC. It yields the protein CSSSLTTGAGQFF.

CDR3 bases: TGTGCCAGCTCACCGGATTTGTTGGGGGCTGGGACTGAAGCTTTCTTT. Its protein product is CASSPDLLGAGTEAFF. V usage is TRBV18 and J usage is TRBJ1-1; TRBD1 might be the D (6 bases). V was trimmed by 3 bases and J by 5 bases, leaving 19 bases between them. Germline V gives CDR1 KGHSH, CDR2 LQKENI. The CDR3 contains 16 residues.

The chain couples TRBV5-1 to TRBJ2-3; D is uncertain. Trimming left V 1 base short and J 0 bases short, with 12 bases between. The CDR3 length is 16 residues. Germline loops: CDR1 SGHRS, CDR2 YFSETQ. The DNA for the CDR3 is TGCGCCAGCAGCTTGCTGGCAGACACTAGCACAGATACGCAGTATTTT. Translated, it gives CASSLLADTSTDTQYF.

This clonotype came up a few times. The rearrangement uses TRBV5-1 and TRBJ2-5; D perhaps matches TRBD1 (5 bases). V lost 0 bases and J 5 bases, leaving 14 bases between the germline ends. Germline V lookup: CDR1 SGHRS, CDR2 YFSETQ. The CDR3 has 15 amino acids. CDR3 DNA sequence: TGCGCCAGCAGCTTGGCCCGCCCAGGGCGGGAGACCCAGTACTTC. This encodes CASSLARPGRETQYF. Supplemented by reference TRBV5-1 and TRBJ2-5, the full variable domain reads KAGVTQTPRYLIKTRGQQVTLSCSPISGHRSVSWYQQTPGQGLQFLFEYFSETQRNKGNFPGRFSGRQFSNSRSEMNVSTLELGDSALYLCASSLARPGRETQYFGPGTRLLVL.

This clonotype has just a few counts. The CDR3 here is CASRGAPKEKLFF. CDR3 nucleotides: TGTGCCAGCCGGGGGGCACCGAAAGAAAAACTGTTTTTT. J is TRBJ1-4 and V is TRBV7-6; D possibly corresponds to TRBD1 (6 bases). The V and J ends lost 8 bases and 8 bases respectively, with 15 bases between them. Germline V lookup: CDR1 SGHVS, CDR2 FNYEAQ. The CDR3 consists of 13 residues.

This clonotype was picked up a small number of times. The chain is built from TRBV4-1 and TRBJ1-1; the D is unclear. V lost 3 bases and J 8 bases, leaving 10 bases between the germline ends. Germline CDR1 MGHRA, CDR2 YSYEKL. The CDR3 loop spans 12 amino acids. This CDR3 is CASSQMAEEAFF. The CDR3 bases are TGCGCCAGCAGCCAGATGGCGGAAGAAGCTTTCTTT.

The genes are TRBV24-1 and TRBJ1-2, with D hard to call. CDR1 and CDR2 (germline): KGHDR, SFDVKD. The CDR3 is made up of 11 amino acids. Trimming pared 3 bases from V and 6 bases from J, leaving 4 bases between. CDR3 sequence reads: CATSDGNGYTF. The DNA for the CDR3 is TGTGCCACCAGTGATGGCAATGGCTACACCTTC.

The V call is TRBV3-1, the J call TRBJ2-5; 9 nucleotides agree with TRBD2. The J call may be wrong; the DNA end is better matched by TRBJ2-1. The CDR3 is made up of 15 amino acids. Germline lookup yields CDR1 LGHDT and CDR2 YNNKEL (reference sequence). The CDR3 nucleotides are TGTGCCAGCAGCCTTAGCGGGGGTTTTCTCAATGAGCAGTTCTTC. This sequence encodes CASSLSGGFLNEQFF.

This clonotype was seen a few times. The missing conserved phenylalanine or tryptophan at the end of this CDR3 makes a read error likely. V and J are TRBV20-1 and TRBJ1-4, with D possibly being TRBD1 (6 bases). Germline V gene sequence: CDR1 DFQATT, CDR2 SNEGSKA (reference sequence). V was clipped by 5 bases and J by 2 bases, with 9 bases between them. The CDR3 consists of 13 residues. CDR3 in DNA: TGCAGTGCTGAGGACAGCACTAATGAAAAACTGTTTCTT. This translates into CSAEDSTNEKLFL.

This chain links TRBV19 with TRBJ2-1, with 10 bases that match TRBD1. The J call may be mistaken, given a closer DNA end match to TRBJ2-7. Germline values: CDR1 LNHDA, CDR2 SQIVND (reference sequence). The CDR3 runs to 14 residues. CDR3 in amino acids: CASSTGTGVYEQYF. The DNA of the CDR3 is TGTGCCAGTAGTACTGGGACAGGGGTCTACGAGCAGTACTTC.

The CDR3 DNA reads as TGTGCCAGCAGCTCGACAGGGCGAGGTGAAAAACTGTTTTTT. Its translation is CASSSTGRGEKLFF. The chain combines TRBV7-9 with TRBJ1-4; 7 bases align to TRBD1. This CDR3 has 14 residues. Germline V gives CDR1 SEHNR, CDR2 FQNEAQ (reference sequence). J was trimmed by 7 bases and V by 4 bases; bases with no gene match: 6.